Here is one T cell receptor (beta chain) with its context. Antigen: not known. The record originates from a study of T cell responses to AZD1222 COVID-19 vaccine. Measured with immunoSEQ multiplex PCR; TCRdb has only the in-frame clones, and not every one. This sample carries 75,000 to 100,000 clones, roughly 88% of them seen once, and the ten largest clones take about 28%. Points from the study as a whole: Spike as a whole was targeted by vaccine-associated CD4 TCRs, dominant at 160-218 and 743-854. Repertoires were sampled only after the peak T cell response.

Looked up from germline, CDR1 is LNHDA and CDR2 is SQIVND (reference sequence). V dropped 5 bases and J dropped 4 bases, with 8 bases sitting between them. This CDR3 has 13 residues. This specimen consisted of peripheral blood, obtained on day 0 of AZD1222 vaccination. The chain carries TRBV19 and TRBJ1-4, with D hard to call. The clonotype comes from an adult in good health. The DNA for the CDR3 is TGTGCCAGTAGTCGGGCAGGTAATGAAAAACTGTTTTTT. Amino acid sequence: CASSRAGNEKLFF.